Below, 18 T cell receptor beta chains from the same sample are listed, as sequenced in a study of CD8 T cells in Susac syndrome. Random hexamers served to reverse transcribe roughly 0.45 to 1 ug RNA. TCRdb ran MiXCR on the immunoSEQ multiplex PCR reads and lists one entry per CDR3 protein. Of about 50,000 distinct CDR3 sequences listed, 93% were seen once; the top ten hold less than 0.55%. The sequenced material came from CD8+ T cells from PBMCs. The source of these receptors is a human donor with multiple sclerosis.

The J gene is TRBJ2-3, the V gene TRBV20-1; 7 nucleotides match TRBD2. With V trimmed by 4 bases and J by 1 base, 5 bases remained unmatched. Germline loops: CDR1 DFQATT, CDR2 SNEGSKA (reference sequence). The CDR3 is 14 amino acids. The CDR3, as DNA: TGCAGTGCTATGAGCGGGGAACGCACAGATACGCAGTATTTT. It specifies CSAMSGERTDTQYF.

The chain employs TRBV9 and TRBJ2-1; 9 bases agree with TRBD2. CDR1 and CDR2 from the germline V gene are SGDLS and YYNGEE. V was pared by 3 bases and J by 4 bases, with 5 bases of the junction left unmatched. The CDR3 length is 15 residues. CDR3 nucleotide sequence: TGTGCCAGCAGCGACTCTAGCGGGGTGTACAATGAGCAGTTCTTC. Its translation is CASSDSSGVYNEQFF. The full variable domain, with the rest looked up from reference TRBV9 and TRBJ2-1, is DSGVTQTPKHLITATGQRVTLRCSPRSGDLSVYWYQQSLDQGLQFLIQYYNGEERAKGNILERFSAQQFPDLHSELNLSSLELGDSALYFCASSDSSGVYNEQFFGPGTRLTVL.

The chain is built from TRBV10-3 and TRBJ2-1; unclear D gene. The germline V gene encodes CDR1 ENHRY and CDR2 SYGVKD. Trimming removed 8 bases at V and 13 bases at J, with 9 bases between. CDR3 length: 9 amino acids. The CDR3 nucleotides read TGTGCCATCGGAGCCGAACAGTTCTTC. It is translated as CAIGAEQFF.

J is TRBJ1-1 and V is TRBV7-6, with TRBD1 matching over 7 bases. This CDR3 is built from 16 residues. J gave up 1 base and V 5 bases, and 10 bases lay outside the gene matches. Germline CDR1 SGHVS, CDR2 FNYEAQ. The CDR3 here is CASSPRIGTENTEAFF. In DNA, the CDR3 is TGTGCCAGCAGCCCCAGAATTGGGACAGAGAACACTGAAGCTTTCTTT.

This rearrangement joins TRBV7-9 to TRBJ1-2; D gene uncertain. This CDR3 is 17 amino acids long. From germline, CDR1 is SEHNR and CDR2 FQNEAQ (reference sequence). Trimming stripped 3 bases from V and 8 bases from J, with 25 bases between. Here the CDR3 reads CASSFTPTAPTYSGYTF. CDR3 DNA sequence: TGTGCCAGCAGCTTTACACCTACCGCGCCGACTTACTCGGGCTACACCTTC.

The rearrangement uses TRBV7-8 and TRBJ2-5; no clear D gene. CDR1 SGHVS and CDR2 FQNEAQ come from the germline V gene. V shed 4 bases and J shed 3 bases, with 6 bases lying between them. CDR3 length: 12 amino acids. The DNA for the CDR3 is TGTGCCAGCAGCTGGTCAGAAGAGACCCAGTACTTC. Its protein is CASSWSEETQYF.

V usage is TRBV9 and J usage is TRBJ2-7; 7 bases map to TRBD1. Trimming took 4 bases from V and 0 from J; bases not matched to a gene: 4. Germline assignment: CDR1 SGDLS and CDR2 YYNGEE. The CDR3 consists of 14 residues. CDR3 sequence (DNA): TGTGCCAGCAGCACCCGGGACAGCTCCTACGAGCAGTACTTC. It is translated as CASSTRDSSYEQYF.

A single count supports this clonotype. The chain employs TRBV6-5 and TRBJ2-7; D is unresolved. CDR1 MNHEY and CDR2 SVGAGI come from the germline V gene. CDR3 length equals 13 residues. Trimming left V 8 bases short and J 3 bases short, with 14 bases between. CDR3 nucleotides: TGTGCCAGCTCGATGACCAACGTCTACGAGCAGTACTTC. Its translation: CASSMTNVYEQYF.

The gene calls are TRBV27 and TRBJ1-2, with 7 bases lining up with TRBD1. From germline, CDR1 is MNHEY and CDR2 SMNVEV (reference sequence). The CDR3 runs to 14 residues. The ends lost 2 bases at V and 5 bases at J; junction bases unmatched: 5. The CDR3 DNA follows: TGTGCCAGCAGTTTAGGGACAGCGACTTATGGCTACACCTTC. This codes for CASSLGTATYGYTF.

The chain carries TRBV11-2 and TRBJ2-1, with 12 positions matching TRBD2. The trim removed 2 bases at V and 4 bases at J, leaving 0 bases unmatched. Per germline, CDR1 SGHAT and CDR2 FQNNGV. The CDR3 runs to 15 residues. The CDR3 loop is CASSLTSGGYNEQFF. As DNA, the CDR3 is TGTGCCAGCAGCTTAACTAGCGGGGGGTACAATGAGCAGTTCTTC.

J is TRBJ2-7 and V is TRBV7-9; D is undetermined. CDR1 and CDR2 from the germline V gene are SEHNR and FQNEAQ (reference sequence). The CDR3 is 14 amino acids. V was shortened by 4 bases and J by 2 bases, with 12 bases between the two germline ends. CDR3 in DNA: TGTGCCAGCAGCTGGGCAGGCGCTACCTACGAGCAGTACTTC. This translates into CASSWAGATYEQYF.

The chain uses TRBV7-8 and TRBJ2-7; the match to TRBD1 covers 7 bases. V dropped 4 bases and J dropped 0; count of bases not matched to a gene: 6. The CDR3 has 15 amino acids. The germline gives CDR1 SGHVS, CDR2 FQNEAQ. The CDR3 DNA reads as TGTGCCAGCAGCTCAACCGGGACAGACTCCTACGAGCAGTACTTC. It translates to CASSSTGTDSYEQYF.

This chain's CDR3 is CASSPVAGGQETQYF. Here the CDR3 DNA reads TGTGCCAGCAGTCCAGTAGCGGGGGGACAAGAGACCCAGTACTTC. V is TRBV6-4 and J is TRBJ2-5, with TRBD2 identical over 10 bases. The length of the CDR3 is 15 residues. V gave up 5 bases and J gave up 2 bases; unmatched junction bases: 5. CDR1 is MRHNA and CDR2 is SNTAGT in the germline V gene.

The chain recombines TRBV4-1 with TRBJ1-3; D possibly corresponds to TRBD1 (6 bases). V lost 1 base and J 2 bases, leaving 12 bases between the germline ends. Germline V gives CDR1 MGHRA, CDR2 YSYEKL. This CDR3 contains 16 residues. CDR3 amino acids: CASSQAWGGPGNTIYF. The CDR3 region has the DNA TGCGCCAGCAGCCAAGCTTGGGGGGGCCCTGGAAACACCATATATTTT.

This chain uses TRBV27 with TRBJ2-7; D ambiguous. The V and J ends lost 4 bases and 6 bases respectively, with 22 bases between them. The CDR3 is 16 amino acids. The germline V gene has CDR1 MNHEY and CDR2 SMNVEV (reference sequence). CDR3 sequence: CASSSPVAVGPVEQYF. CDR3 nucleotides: TGTGCCAGCAGTTCCCCGGTCGCTGTAGGGCCAGTCGAGCAGTACTTC.

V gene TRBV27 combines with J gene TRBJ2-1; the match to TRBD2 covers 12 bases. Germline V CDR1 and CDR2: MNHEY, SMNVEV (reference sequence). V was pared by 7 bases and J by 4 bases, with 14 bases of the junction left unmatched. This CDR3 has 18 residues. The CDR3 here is CASNPGGASGGAYNEQFF. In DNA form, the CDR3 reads TGTGCCAGCAACCCGGGGGGGGCTAGCGGGGGGGCATACAATGAGCAGTTCTTC.

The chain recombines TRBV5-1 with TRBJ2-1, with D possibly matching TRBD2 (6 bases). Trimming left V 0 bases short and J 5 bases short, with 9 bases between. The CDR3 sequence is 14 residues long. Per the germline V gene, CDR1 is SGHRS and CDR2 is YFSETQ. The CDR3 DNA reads TGCGCCAGCAGCTTGGAAGGGAGGAACAATGAGCAGTTCTTC. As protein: CASSLEGRNNEQFF. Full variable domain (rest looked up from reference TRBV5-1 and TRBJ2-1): KAGVTQTPRYLIKTRGQQVTLSCSPISGHRSVSWYQQTPGQGLQFLFEYFSETQRNKGNFPGRFSGRQFSNSRSEMNVSTLELGDSALYLCASSLEGRNNEQFFGPGTRLTVL.

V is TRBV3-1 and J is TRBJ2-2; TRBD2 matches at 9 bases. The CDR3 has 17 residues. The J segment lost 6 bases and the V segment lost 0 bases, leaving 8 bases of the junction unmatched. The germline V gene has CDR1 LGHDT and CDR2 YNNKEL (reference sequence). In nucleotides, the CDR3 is TGTGCCAGCAGCCAAGATCGGTGGCGGGGGGGCCCCGGGGAGCTGTTTTTT. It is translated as CASSQDRWRGGPGELFF.